This T cell receptor (beta chain) came from a study of blood T cell repertoires in COVID-19. Study-level information: The origin of the acute and convalescent COVID-19 samples was the United States, Italy and Spain. Sources were T cells, B-cell-depleted T cells, or PBMCs; the material itself was cDNA or gDNA.

Authors' data handling: Nucleated cell number was recorded as an estimate derived from reference gene primer amplification. TCRdb's table, derived via immunoSEQ multiplex PCR, lists solely in-frame clones and lacks some. D and trimming come from the DNA, and the V and J calls and clone size come from that table. Among some 210,000 clones listed, approximately 84% were seen once. Material for sequencing was peripheral blood. The receptor comes from a woman in her seventies with active or convalescent COVID-19.

For the CDR3, the DNA is TGCGCCAGCAGCTTGAGAGGCCCGGGACAGGGCGGTGCCTACAATGAGCAGTTCTTC. Translation: CASSLRGPGQGGAYNEQFF. The chain employs TRBV5-1 and TRBJ2-1, with TRBD1 matching 9 bases. This CDR3 is 19 amino acids long. CDR1 is SGHRS, CDR2 YFSETQ, per germline. Losses at the gene ends were 1 base for V and 2 bases for J; bases not matched to a gene: 13.